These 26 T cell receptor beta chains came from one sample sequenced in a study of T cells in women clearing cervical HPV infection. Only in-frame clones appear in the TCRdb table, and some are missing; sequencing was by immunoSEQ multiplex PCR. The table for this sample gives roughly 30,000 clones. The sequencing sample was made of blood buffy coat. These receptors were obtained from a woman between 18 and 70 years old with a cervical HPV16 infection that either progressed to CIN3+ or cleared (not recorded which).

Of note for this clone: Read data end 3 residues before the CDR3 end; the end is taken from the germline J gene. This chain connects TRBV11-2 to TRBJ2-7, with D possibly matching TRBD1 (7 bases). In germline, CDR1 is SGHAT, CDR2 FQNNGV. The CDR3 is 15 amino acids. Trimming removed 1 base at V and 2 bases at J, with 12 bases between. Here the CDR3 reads CASSLGGRGAYEQYF. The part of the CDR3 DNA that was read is TGTGCCAGCAGCTTAGGCGGCAGGGGGGCCTACGAG.

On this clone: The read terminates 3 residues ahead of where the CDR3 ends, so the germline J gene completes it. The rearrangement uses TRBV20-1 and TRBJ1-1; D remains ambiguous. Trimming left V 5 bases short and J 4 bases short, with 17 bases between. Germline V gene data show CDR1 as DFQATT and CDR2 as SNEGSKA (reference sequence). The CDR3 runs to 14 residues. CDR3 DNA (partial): TGCAGTGCTGCATTACTAGGCTTGGGCACTGAA. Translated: CSAALLGLGTE. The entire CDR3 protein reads CSAALLGLGTEAFF.

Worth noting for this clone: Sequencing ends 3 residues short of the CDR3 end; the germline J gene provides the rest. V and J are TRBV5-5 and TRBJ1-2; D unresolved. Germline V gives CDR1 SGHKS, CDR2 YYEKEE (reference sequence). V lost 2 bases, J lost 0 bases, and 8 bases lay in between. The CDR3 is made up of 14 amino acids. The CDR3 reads CASSFQETNYGYTF. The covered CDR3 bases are TGTGCCAGCAGCTTTCAGGAGACTAACTATGGC.

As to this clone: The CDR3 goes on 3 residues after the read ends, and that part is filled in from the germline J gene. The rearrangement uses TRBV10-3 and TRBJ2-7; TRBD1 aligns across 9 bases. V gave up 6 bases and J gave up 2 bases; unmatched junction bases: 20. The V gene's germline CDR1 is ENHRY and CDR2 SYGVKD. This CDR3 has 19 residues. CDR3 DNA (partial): TGTGCCATCAGCACCGGGACAGGGACCTTTGGGGCCCCCGCCTACGAG. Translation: CAISTGTGTFGAPAYE. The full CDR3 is CAISTGTGTFGAPAYEQYF.

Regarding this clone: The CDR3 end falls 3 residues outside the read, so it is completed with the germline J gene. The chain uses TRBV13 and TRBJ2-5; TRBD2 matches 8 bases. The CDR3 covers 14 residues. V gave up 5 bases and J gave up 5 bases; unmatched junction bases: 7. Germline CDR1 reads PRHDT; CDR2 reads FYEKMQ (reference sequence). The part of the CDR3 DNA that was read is TGTGCCAGCAGCCCGAGGACTAGCTCTGAGACC. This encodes CASSPRTSSET. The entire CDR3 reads CASSPRTSSETQYF.

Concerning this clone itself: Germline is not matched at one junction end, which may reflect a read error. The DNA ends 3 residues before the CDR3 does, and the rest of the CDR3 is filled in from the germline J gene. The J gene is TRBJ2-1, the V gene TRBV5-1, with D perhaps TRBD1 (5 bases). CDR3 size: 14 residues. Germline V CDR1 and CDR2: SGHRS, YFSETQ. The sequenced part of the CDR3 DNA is TGCGCCAGCCAGGATAAAGCAGGGTACAGTGAG. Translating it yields CASQDKAGYSE. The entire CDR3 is CASQDKAGYSEQFF.

The CDR3 loop is CATATGDRDADTYTF. CDR3 DNA, as far as it was read: TGTGCCACAGCCACCGGGGACAGGGATGCAGATACC. The gene calls are TRBV19 and TRBJ1-2, with 9 bases matching TRBD1. The observed sequence ends 3 residues before the CDR3 terminus, with the missing tail filled in from the germline J gene. The germline V gene has CDR1 LNHDA and CDR2 SQIVND (reference sequence). The CDR3 is made up of 15 amino acids. The full variable domain, with the rest looked up from reference TRBV19 and TRBJ1-2, is DGGITQSPKYLFRKEGQNVTLSCEQNLNHDAMYWYRQDPGQGLRLIYYSQIVNDFQKGDIAEGYSVSREKKESFPLTVTSAQKNPTAFYLCATATGDRDADTYTFGSGTRLTVV.

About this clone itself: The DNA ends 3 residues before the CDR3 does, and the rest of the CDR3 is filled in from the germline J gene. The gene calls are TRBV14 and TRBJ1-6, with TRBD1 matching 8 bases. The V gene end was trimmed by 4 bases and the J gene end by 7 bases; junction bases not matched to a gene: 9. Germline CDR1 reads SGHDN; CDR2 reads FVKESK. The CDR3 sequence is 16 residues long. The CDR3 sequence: CASSRVGGQGNSPLHF. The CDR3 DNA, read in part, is TGTGCCAGCAGCCGTGTAGGTGGACAGGGAAATTCACCC.

CDR3 DNA (partial): TGCAGTGCTAGGGCTAGCGGGAGTGGAGAGACC. This gives the protein CSARASGSGET. From start to end, the CDR3 is CSARASGSGETQYF. The genes are TRBV20-1 and TRBJ2-5, with 10 bases that match TRBD2. The CDR3 end lies 3 residues beyond the end of the read and is filled in from the germline J gene. The ends lost 3 bases at V and 4 bases at J; junction bases unmatched: 5. The CDR3 runs 14 residues. Germline loops: CDR1 DFQATT, CDR2 SNEGSKA (reference sequence).

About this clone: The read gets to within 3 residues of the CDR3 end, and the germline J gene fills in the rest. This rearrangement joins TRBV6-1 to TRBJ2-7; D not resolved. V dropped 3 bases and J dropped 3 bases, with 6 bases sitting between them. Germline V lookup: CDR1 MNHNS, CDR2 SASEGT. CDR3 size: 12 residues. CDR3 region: CASSDRSYEQYF. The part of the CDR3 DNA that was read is TGTGCCAGCAGTGACAGGAGCTACGAG.

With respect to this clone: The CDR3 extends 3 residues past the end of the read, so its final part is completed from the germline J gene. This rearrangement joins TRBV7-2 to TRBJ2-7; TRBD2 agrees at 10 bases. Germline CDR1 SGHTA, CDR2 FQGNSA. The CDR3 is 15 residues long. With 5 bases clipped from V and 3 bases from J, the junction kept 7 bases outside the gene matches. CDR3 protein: CASSPWASGSYEQYF. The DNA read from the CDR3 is TGTGCCAGCAGCCCTTGGGCTAGCGGGAGCTACGAG.

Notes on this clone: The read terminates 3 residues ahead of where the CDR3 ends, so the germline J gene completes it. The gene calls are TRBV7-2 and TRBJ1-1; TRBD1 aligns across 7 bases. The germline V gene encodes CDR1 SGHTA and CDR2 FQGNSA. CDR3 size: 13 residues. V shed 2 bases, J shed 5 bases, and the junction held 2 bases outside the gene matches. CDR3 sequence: CASSLRQGTEAFF. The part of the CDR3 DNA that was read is TGTGCCAGCAGCTTACGACAGGGAACTGAA.

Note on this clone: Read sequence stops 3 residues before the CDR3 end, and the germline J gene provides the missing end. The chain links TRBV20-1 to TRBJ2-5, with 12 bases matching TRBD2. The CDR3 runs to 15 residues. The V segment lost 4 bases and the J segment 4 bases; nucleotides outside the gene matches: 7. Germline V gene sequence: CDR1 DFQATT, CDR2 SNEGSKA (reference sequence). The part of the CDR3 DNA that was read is TGCAGTGCTACAACTAGCGGGAGGACCTTAGAGACC. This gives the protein CSATTSGRTLET. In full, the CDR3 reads CSATTSGRTLETQYF.

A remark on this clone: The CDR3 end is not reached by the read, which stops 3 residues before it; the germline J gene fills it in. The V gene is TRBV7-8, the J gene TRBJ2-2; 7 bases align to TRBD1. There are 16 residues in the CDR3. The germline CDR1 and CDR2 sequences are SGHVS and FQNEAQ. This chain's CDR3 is CASSLRQGATNEKLFF. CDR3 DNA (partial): TGTGCCAGCAGCTTACGACAGGGAGCAACTAATGAAAAG. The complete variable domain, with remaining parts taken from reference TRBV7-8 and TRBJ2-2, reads GAGVSQSPRYKVAKRGQDVALRCDPISGHVSLFWYQQALGQGPEFLTYFQNEAQLDKSGLPSDRFFAERPEGSVSTLKIQRTQQEDSAVYLCASSLRQGATNEKLFFGEGSRLTVL.

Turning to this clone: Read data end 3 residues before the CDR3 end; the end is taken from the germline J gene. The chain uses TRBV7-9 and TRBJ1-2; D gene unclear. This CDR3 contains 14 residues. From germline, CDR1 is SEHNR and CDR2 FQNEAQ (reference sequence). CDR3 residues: CASSPLDIIYDYTF. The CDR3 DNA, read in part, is TGTGCCAGCAGCCCACTCGACATAATCTACGAC. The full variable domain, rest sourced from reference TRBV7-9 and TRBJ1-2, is DTGVSQNPRHKITKRGQNVTFRCDPISEHNRLYWYRQTLGQGPEFLTYFQNEAQLEKSRLLSDRFSAERPKGSFSTLEIQRTEQGDSAMYLCASSPLDIIYDYTFGSGTRLTVV.

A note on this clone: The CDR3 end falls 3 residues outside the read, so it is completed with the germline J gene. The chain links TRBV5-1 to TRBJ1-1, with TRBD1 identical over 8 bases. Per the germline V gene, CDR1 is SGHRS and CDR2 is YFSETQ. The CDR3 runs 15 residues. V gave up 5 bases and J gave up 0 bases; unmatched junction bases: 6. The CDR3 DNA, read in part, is TGCGCCAGCAGGCAGGGGGCAGGGATGAACACTGAA. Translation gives CASRQGAGMNTE. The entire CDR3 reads CASRQGAGMNTEAFF.

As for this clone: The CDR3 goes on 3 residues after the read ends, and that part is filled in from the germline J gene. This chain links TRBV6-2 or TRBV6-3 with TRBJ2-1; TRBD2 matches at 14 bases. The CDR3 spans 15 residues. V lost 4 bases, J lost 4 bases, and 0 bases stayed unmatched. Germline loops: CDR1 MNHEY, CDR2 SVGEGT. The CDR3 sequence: CASSWTSGRYNEQFF. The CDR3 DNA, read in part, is TGTGCCAGCAGTTGGACTAGCGGGAGGTACAATGAG.

The CDR3 spells CASSRTSSYNEQFF. The part of the CDR3 DNA that was read is TGTGCCAGCAGCCGGACTAGCAGTTACAATGAG. The chain recombines TRBV11-2 with TRBJ2-1, with 8 bases fitting TRBD2. The read falls 3 residues short of the CDR3 end, and the missing part is taken from the germline J gene. CDR1 is SGHAT, CDR2 FQNNGV, per germline. There are 14 residues in the CDR3. V lost 5 bases and J lost 4; bases outside the gene matches: 4.

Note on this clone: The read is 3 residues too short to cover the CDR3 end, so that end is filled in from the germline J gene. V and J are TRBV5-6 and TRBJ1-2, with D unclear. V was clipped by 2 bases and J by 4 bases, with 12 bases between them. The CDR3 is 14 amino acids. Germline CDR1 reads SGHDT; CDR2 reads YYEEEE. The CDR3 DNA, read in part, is TGTGCCAGCAGCTTCGGGGATTTGGGCTATGGC. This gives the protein CASSFGDLGYG. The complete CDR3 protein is CASSFGDLGYGYTF.

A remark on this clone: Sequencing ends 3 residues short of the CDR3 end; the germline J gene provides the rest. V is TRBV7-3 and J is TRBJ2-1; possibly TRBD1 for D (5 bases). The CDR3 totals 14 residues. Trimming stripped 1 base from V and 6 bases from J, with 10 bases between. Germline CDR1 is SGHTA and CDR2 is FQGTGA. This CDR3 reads CASSLMSDSNEQFF. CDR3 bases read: TGTGCCAGCAGCTTAATGAGTGACAGCAATGAG.

CDR3 bases read: TGTGCCAGCAGCTCGACAGACAACCCCCCCTACGAG. Protein product: CASSSTDNPPYE. The entire CDR3 reads CASSSTDNPPYEQYF. The chain carries TRBV7-9 and TRBJ2-7; the D gene is possibly TRBD1 (5 bases). The CDR3 extends 3 residues past the end of the read, so its final part is completed from the germline J gene. Per germline, CDR1 SEHNR and CDR2 FQNEAQ (reference sequence). The V and J ends lost 4 bases and 2 bases respectively, with 15 bases between them. The CDR3 length is 15 residues.

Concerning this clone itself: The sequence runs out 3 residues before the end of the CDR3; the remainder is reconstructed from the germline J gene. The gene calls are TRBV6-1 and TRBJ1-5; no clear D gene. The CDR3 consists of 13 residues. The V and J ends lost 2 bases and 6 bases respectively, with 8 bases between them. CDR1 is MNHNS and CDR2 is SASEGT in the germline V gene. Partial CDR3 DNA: TGTGCCAGCAGTGAACGGTCCCCTCAGCCC. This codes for CASSERSPQP. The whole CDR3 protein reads CASSERSPQPQHF.

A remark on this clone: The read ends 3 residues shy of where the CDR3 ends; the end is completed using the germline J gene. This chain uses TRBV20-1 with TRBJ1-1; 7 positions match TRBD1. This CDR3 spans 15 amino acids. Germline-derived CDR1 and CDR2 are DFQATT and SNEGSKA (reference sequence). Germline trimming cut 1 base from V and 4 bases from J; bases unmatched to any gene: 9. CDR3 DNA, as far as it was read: TGCAGTGCTAGAGGGATGGGCAGGGGGGTCACTGAA. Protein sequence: CSARGMGRGVTE. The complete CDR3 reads CSARGMGRGVTEAFF.

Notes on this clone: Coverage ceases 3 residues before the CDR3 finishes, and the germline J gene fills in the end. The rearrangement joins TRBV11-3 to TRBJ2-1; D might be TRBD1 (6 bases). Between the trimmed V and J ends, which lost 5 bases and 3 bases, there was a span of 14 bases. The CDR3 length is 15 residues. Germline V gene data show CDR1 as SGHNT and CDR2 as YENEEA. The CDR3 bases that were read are TGTGCCAGCAGCGGAACAGGGACAAACTACAATGAG. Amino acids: CASSGTGTNYNE. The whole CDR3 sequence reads CASSGTGTNYNEQFF.

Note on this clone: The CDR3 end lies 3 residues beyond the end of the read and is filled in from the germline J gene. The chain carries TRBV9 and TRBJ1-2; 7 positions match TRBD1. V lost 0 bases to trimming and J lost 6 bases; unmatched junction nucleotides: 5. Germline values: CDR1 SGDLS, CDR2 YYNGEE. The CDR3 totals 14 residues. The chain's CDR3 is CASSVDVGGNGYTF. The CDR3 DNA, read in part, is TGTGCCAGCAGCGTAGACGTAGGGGGCAATGGC. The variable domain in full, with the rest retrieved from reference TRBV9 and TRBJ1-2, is DSGVTQTPKHLITATGQRVTLRCSPRSGDLSVYWYQQSLDQGLQFLIQYYNGEERAKGNILERFSAQQFPDLHSELNLSSLELGDSALYFCASSVDVGGNGYTFGSGTRLTVV.

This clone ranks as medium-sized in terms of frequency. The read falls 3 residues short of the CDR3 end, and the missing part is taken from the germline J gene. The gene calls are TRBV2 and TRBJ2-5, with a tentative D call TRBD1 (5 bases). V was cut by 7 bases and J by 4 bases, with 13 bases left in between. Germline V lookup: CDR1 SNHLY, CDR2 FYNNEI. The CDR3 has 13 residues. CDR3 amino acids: CASTLRGGETQYF. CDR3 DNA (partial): TGTGCCAGCACTTTAAGGGGTGGAGAGACC.